A selection of T cell receptor beta chains follows, all from one sample in a study of blood T cell repertoires in COVID-19. TCRdb's copy holds only in-frame clones and misses some; the assay was immunoSEQ multiplex PCR. Of about 170,000 clones listed, about nine tenths are singletons. The source material was PBMCs or T cells enriched from blood (not recorded which). The source is a woman between 18 and 29 years old who had recovered from COVID-19. Each CDR3 is given with its conserved first and last residue. D genes are given only for firm matches.

v_call: TRBV19; j_call: TRBJ1-1; d_call: .; cdr3_aa: CASSIIFGGLTEAFF; cdr3_nt: TGTGCCAGTAGTATAATATTTGGGGGACTCACTGAAGCTTTCTTT
v_call: TRBV30; j_call: TRBJ2-7; d_call: TRBD2; cdr3_aa: CAWSAPVLAGGVTYEQYF; cdr3_nt: TGTGCCTGGAGTGCCCCTGTACTAGCGGGAGGGGTAACCTACGAGCAGTACTTC
v_call: TRBV7-9; j_call: TRBJ2-1; d_call: .; cdr3_aa: CASSLGYYNEQFF; cdr3_nt: TGTGCCAGCAGCCTCGGTTACTACAATGAGCAGTTCTTC
v_call: TRBV4-1; j_call: TRBJ2-5; d_call: TRBD2; cdr3_aa: CASSQGGRGRAREETQYF; cdr3_nt: TGCGCCAGCAGCCAAGGCGGGCGCGGGAGGGCCAGGGAAGAGACCCAGTACTTC
v_call: TRBV9; j_call: TRBJ1-2; d_call: .; cdr3_aa: CASSVAQSYTF; cdr3_nt: TGTGCCAGCAGCGTAGCCCAATCCTACACCTTC
v_call: TRBV5-1; j_call: TRBJ2-2; d_call: .; cdr3_aa: CASSRTRVVAGELFF; cdr3_nt: TGCGCCAGCAGTCGTACCAGGGTCGTGGCCGGGGAGCTGTTTTTT
v_call: TRBV2; j_call: TRBJ2-2; d_call: TRBD2; cdr3_aa: CASKELAGADGELFF; cdr3_nt: TGTGCCAGCAAGGAACTAGCGGGAGCAGACGGGGAGCTGTTTTTT
v_call: TRBV5-1; j_call: TRBJ2-7; d_call: TRBD2; cdr3_aa: CATRAGGERPYEQYF; cdr3_nt: TGCGCCACCCGGGCGGGGGGGGAGCGGCCCTACGAGCAGTACTTC
v_call: TRBV29-1; j_call: TRBJ1-1; d_call: .; cdr3_aa: CSALTVNTEAFF; cdr3_nt: TGCAGCGCCCTTACAGTGAACACTGAAGCTTTCTTT
v_call: TRBV5-6; j_call: TRBJ2-2; d_call: TRBD1; cdr3_aa: CASSLLTGSDGELFF; cdr3_nt: TGTGCCAGCAGCCTCCTGACAGGGTCCGACGGGGAGCTGTTTTTT
v_call: TRBV6-5; j_call: TRBJ1-1; d_call: .; cdr3_aa: CASSASVDTEAFF; cdr3_nt: TGTGCCAGCAGCGCTTCGGTTGACACTGAAGCTTTCTTT
v_call: TRBV18; j_call: TRBJ1-6; d_call: .; cdr3_aa: CASSPGFLSSPLHF; cdr3_nt: TGTGCCAGCTCACCGGGCTTCTTATCCTCACCCCTCCACTTT
v_call: TRBV6-1; j_call: TRBJ1-5; d_call: TRBD1; cdr3_aa: CASSEGQGGSNQPQHF; cdr3_nt: TGTGCCAGCAGTGAAGGACAGGGGGGAAGCAATCAGCCCCAGCATTTT
v_call: TRBV6-5; j_call: TRBJ1-1; d_call: TRBD1; cdr3_aa: CASSYGTGASEAFF; cdr3_nt: TGTGCCAGCAGTTACGGGACAGGGGCCTCTGAAGCTTTCTTT